Listed here is a single T cell receptor (beta chain). The data stem from a study of beta chain features in type 1 diabetes. Expressed TCRB transcripts were sequenced because the isolated RNA had all been reverse transcribed beforehand. The table came from immunoSEQ multiplex PCR; TCRdb's copy has only in-frame clones and leaves some out. The sample holds more than 60,000 clones, approximately 59% seen once. CDR3 length: 16 amino acids. V gave up 1 base and J gave up 7 bases, with 18 bases separating them. The germline V gene has CDR1 SGHTS and CDR2 YDEGEE. The J gene is TRBJ2-1, the V gene TRBV5-8; a possible D gene is TRBD1 (6 bases). This TCR was sampled from a woman between 18 and 29 years old in good health. Source material: Tregs from blood. The CDR3 loop is CASSLSPGDIRNEQFF. CDR3 DNA sequence: TGTGCCAGCAGCTTGAGCCCAGGGGACATACGGAATGAGCAGTTCTTC.